The clone carrying this T cell receptor (beta chain) was counted once. The antigen is unknown. The sample comes from a study of stem cell transplantation in POMP-related autoinflammatory disease. Broader study findings: Unique TRB V-J gene pairings were limited in number in patients with PRAID. PRAID patients trended toward lower TRB diversity and higher clonality in all analyzed T-cell subsets.

Trimming stripped 6 bases from V and 7 bases from J, with 15 bases between. CDR1 and CDR2 from the germline V gene are MNHEY and SVGAGI. The CDR3 has 14 amino acids. Libraries were prepared by immunoSEQ multiplex PCR; TCRdb keeps only in-frame clonotypes and omits some of them. The sample contains tens of thousands of clones, roughly 93% of which appear only once. The specimen was CD4+ T cells from PBMCs, collected after stem cell transplantation. This receptor was identified in a human patient with POMP-related autoinflammation and immune dysregulation (PRAID). Some T cells could come from the graft donor. The chain joins TRBV6-5 to TRBJ1-4; perhaps TRBD1 as D (5 bases). DNA of the CDR3: TGTGCCAGCAGGTCCGGGACCGCTTTTGAAAAACTGTTTTTT. Residues: CASRSGTAFEKLFF.